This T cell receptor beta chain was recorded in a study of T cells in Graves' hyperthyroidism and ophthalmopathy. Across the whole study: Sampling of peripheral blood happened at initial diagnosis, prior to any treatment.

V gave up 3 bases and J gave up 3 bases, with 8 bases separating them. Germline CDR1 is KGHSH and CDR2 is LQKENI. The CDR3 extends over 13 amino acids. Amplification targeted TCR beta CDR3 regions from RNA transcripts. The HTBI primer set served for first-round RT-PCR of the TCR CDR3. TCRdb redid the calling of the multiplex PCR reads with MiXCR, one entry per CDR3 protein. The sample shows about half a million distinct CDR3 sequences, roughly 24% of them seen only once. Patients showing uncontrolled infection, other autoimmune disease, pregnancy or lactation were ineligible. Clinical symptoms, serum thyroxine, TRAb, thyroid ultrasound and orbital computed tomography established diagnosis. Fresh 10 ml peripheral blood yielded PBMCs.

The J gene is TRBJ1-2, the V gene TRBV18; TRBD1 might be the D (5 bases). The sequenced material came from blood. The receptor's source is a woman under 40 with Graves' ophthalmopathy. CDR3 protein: CASSPGVDYGYTF. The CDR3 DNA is TGTGCCAGCTCACCGGGGGTCGACTATGGCTACACCTTC.